Below, 32 T cell receptor beta chains from the same sample are listed, as sequenced in a study of blood T cell repertoires in COVID-19. Libraries were prepared by immunoSEQ multiplex PCR; TCRdb keeps only in-frame clonotypes and omits some of them. The sample consists of around 39,000 clones, less than 85% of them appearing once. The sample consisted of peripheral blood. All receptors derive from a woman in her 70s with acute or convalescent COVID-19.

The rearrangement links TRBV10-3 to TRBJ2-7; D is unresolved. Germline CDR1 reads ENHRY; CDR2 reads SYGVKD. This CDR3 contains 13 residues. V gave up 0 bases and J gave up 4 bases, with 7 bases separating them. The CDR3 bases are TGTGCCATCAGTGAGTCGGCCCCGTACGAGCAGTACTTC. Protein: CAISESAPYEQYF.

This clone turned up a few times. The chain uses TRBV7-2 and TRBJ2-2, with 8 bases matching TRBD2. CDR3 length equals 14 residues. Germline V gene data show CDR1 as SGHTA and CDR2 as FQGNSA. The ends lost 5 bases at V and 7 bases at J; junction bases unmatched: 6. CDR3 protein: CASSRSGVGGELFF. CDR3 coding DNA: TGTGCCAGCAGCCGTAGCGGGGTGGGCGGGGAGCTGTTTTTT.

The chain couples TRBV19 to TRBJ2-5; 8 bases line up with TRBD2. Trimming at V came to 3 bases and at J to 0 bases, leaving 15 bases not matched to a gene. The CDR3 totals 19 residues. Per the germline V gene, CDR1 is LNHDA and CDR2 is SQIVND (reference sequence). In nucleotides, the CDR3 is TGTGCCAGTAGTATCCCCCCCCGCAGCGGGAGAGGGTACCAAGAGACCCAGTACTTC. This gives the protein CASSIPPRSGRGYQETQYF.

The rearrangement uses TRBV6-5 and TRBJ2-5, with 7 bases identical to TRBD2. The V gene end was trimmed by 0 bases and the J gene end by 3 bases; junction bases not matched to a gene: 1. Germline V gene sequence: CDR1 MNHEY, CDR2 SVGAGI. There are 14 residues in the CDR3. Written as DNA, the CDR3 is TGTGCCAGCAGTTACTCGGCGGGAGAAGAGACCCAGTACTTC. Its translation: CASSYSAGEETQYF.

The rearrangement uses TRBV5-5 and TRBJ2-7, with a weak D call TRBD2 (5 bases). Germline V CDR1 and CDR2: SGHKS, YYEKEE (reference sequence). Between the trimmed V and J ends, which lost 1 base and 3 bases, there was a span of 17 bases. The CDR3 loop spans 16 amino acids. The DNA for the CDR3 is TGTGCCAGCAGCTTGCGGCCCTTGGGGAGCGGCTACGAGCAGTACTTC. As protein: CASSLRPLGSGYEQYF.

This chain connects TRBV7-8 to TRBJ2-7; the D is unclear. Germline V lookup: CDR1 SGHVS, CDR2 FQNEAQ. Trimming stripped 3 bases from V and 0 bases from J, with 12 bases between. The CDR3 covers 15 residues. This CDR3 reads CASSFDTTSSYEQYF. The CDR3 DNA follows: TGTGCCAGCAGCTTCGACACGACGAGCTCCTACGAGCAGTACTTC.

The chain carries TRBV18 and TRBJ1-3, with D unclear. CDR1 and CDR2 from the germline V gene are KGHSH and LQKENI. This CDR3 comprises 15 residues. With 5 bases removed from V and 7 bases from J, the gap between germline ends came to 18 bases. DNA for the CDR3: TGTGCCAGCTCAGTAGCCGTCTCTATGTGGAACACCATATATTTT. Its protein product is CASSVAVSMWNTIYF.

The chain carries TRBV5-1 and TRBJ1-1; possible D gene TRBD1, 5 bases. V gave up 4 bases and J gave up 2 bases, with 18 bases separating them. Germline CDR1 and CDR2: SGHRS and YFSETQ. The CDR3 covers 16 residues. The CDR3 nucleotides read TGCGCCAGCAGCATCTCGCCACAGGACGGAAACACTGAAGCTTTCTTT. Translation: CASSISPQDGNTEAFF.

V gene TRBV28 combines with J gene TRBJ2-5; maybe TRBD1 (5 bases). The CDR3 has 14 residues. V lost 3 bases to trimming and J lost 4 bases, with 12 bases between them. Germline V gene sequence: CDR1 MDHEN, CDR2 SYDVKM. The CDR3 DNA follows: TGTGCCAGCAGTTTCAGGTTCAGGGTAGAGACCCAGTACTTC. Translated, it gives CASSFRFRVETQYF.

The chain is built from TRBV19 and TRBJ2-5; D gene ambiguous. Per germline, CDR1 LNHDA and CDR2 SQIVND (reference sequence). Deletions cut 6 bases from V and 2 bases from J, with 7 bases between. This CDR3 spans 12 amino acids. In nucleotides, the CDR3 is TGTGCCAGTAGGGCAGGACAAGAGACCCAGTACTTC. This codes for CASRAGQETQYF.

The V and J genes are TRBV6-5 and TRBJ2-1, with D possibly TRBD2 on 5 matching bases. The CDR3 is 12 amino acids. The V gene lost 9 bases and the J gene lost 9 bases, with 15 bases spanning the gap. The germline V gene has CDR1 MNHEY and CDR2 SVGAGI. The CDR3 DNA reads as TGTGCCAGTAGGTCCACACTAGGTGAGCAGTTCTTC. Its protein is CASRSTLGEQFF.

The rearrangement joins TRBV6-5 to TRBJ2-7, with 8 bases lining up with TRBD2. Per germline, CDR1 MNHEY and CDR2 SVGAGI. With 9 bases clipped from V and 3 bases from J, the junction kept 13 bases outside the gene matches. The CDR3 spans 15 residues. The CDR3 loop reads CASKIGGLGVYEQYF. The CDR3 DNA sequence: TGTGCCAGTAAAATCGGGGGACTAGGGGTCTACGAGCAGTACTTC.

This clone has a count of ten or more. The genes are TRBV6-6 and TRBJ2-7, with TRBD1 identical over 7 bases. V was pared by 4 bases and J by 4 bases, with 13 bases of the junction left unmatched. Germline V lookup: CDR1 MNHNY, CDR2 SVGAGI (reference sequence). This CDR3 comprises 16 residues. CDR3 in DNA: TGTGCCAGCAGTTGGTTACGACAGGGTATCAATTACGAGCAGTACTTC. This codes for CASSWLRQGINYEQYF.

V is TRBV3-1 (or the pseudogene TRBV3-2) and J is TRBJ2-5, with D maybe TRBD2 (5 bases). V gave up 1 base and J gave up 2 bases, with 5 bases separating them. The CDR3 is made up of 13 amino acids. Germline CDR1 reads LGHDT; CDR2 reads YNNKEL (reference sequence). The DNA of the CDR3 is TGTGCCAGCAGCCAAGCGGGGCAAGAGACCCAGTACTTC. Its protein product is CASSQAGQETQYF.

V and J are TRBV7-9 and TRBJ2-1; D might be TRBD1 (6 bases). Germline CDR1 SEHNR, CDR2 FQNEAQ (reference sequence). Trimming cost V 5 bases and J 8 bases, with 10 bases left between them. This CDR3 region has 12 residues. The CDR3 loop is CASSTKGDEQFF. The DNA of the CDR3 is TGTGCCAGCAGCACTAAGGGGGATGAGCAGTTCTTC.

This chain connects TRBV19 to TRBJ1-2; possible D gene TRBD1, 6 bases. The CDR3 is made up of 13 amino acids. V lost 6 bases, J lost 13 bases, and 21 bases lay in between. Germline CDR1 reads LNHDA; CDR2 reads SQIVND (reference sequence). The CDR3 region has the DNA TGTGCCAGTAGCATTGGACCAGGGGCTGGGGGCACCTTC. Encoded protein: CASSIGPGAGGTF. Full variable domain (rest looked up from reference TRBV19 and TRBJ1-2): DGGITQSPKYLFRKEGQNVTLSCEQNLNHDAMYWYRQDPGQGLRLIYYSQIVNDFQKGDIAEGYSVSREKKESFPLTVTSAQKNPTAFYLCASSIGPGAGGTFGSGTRLTVV.

V usage is TRBV7-9 and J usage is TRBJ1-3; D is undetermined. This CDR3 is built from 15 residues. The V end lost 5 bases, the J end lost 5 bases, and 16 bases lay between the germline ends. CDR1 SEHNR and CDR2 FQNEAQ come from the germline V gene (reference sequence). The CDR3 DNA is TGTGCCAGCAGCCGGGTGGGAGGATATCGAAACACCATATATTTT. It codes for CASSRVGGYRNTIYF.

This chain connects TRBV28 to TRBJ2-7; TRBD2 is a possible D gene (6 bases). This CDR3 has 14 residues. Germline V gene data show CDR1 as MDHEN and CDR2 as SYDVKM. V lost 4 bases and J lost 4, with 14 bases in between. The CDR3 nucleotides read TGTGCCAGCAGTTGGACTATAGGTATATACGAGCAGTACTTC. This encodes CASSWTIGIYEQYF.

This clone is medium-sized (0.01 to 0.1%). The rearrangement links TRBV10-2 to TRBJ1-5; the D gene is possibly TRBD1 (5 bases). The V and J ends lost 7 bases and 1 base respectively, with 8 bases between them. The CDR3 consists of 13 residues. Germline V gene sequence: CDR1 WSHSY, CDR2 SAAADI. The CDR3 bases are TGCGCCAGCACCCAGGGCAGCAATCAGCCCCAGCATTTT. As protein: CASTQGSNQPQHF.

The chain carries TRBV14 and TRBJ2-7, with 11 bases lining up with TRBD1. The CDR3 is 17 residues long. In germline, CDR1 is SGHDN, CDR2 FVKESK. Trimming took 3 bases from V and 3 from J; bases not matched to a gene: 10. CDR3 bases: TGTGCCAGCAGCCACTTGAACGCTGGGACAGGGGGCTACGAGCAGTACTTC. Translating it yields CASSHLNAGTGGYEQYF. Full variable domain (outside the CDR3, taken from reference TRBV14 and TRBJ2-7): EAGVTQFPSHSVIEKGQTVTLRCDPISGHDNLYWYRRVMGKEIKFLLHFVKESKQDESGMPNNRFLAERTGGTYSTLKVQPAELEDSGVYFCASSHLNAGTGGYEQYFGPGTRLTVT.

The chain employs TRBV7-2 and TRBJ2-1, with TRBD2 matching over 10 bases. CDR1 and CDR2 from the germline V gene are SGHTA and FQGNSA. This CDR3 contains 14 residues. J gave up 2 bases and V 6 bases, and 1 base lay outside the gene matches. For the CDR3, the DNA is TGTGCCAGCAGTGGACTAGCGGCCTACAATGAGCAGTTCTTC. It encodes CASSGLAAYNEQFF.

The chain couples TRBV3-1 (or the pseudogene TRBV3-2) to TRBJ2-5; TRBD2 matches at 13 bases. From germline, CDR1 is LGHDT and CDR2 YNNKEL (reference sequence). CDR3 length: 15 amino acids. Trimming cost V 5 bases and J 5 bases; bases outside gene matches: 5. CDR3 in amino acids: CASSLGLAGSETQYF. The CDR3 DNA reads TGTGCCAGCAGCTTGGGACTAGCGGGGTCGGAGACCCAGTACTTC.

This clone was seen only a few times. The rearrangement links TRBV2 to TRBJ2-7, with a weak D call TRBD1 (5 bases). V dropped 6 bases and J dropped 6 bases, with 12 bases sitting between them. Germline assignment: CDR1 SNHLY and CDR2 FYNNEI. The CDR3 covers 12 residues. CDR3 bases: TGTGCCAGCAGCATGGGGCCAGGCGAGCAGTACTTC. Translation gives CASSMGPGEQYF.

V is TRBV6-5 and J is TRBJ1-5; 7 bases agree with TRBD1. V was pared by 4 bases and J by 7 bases, with 7 bases of the junction left unmatched. Per germline, CDR1 MNHEY and CDR2 SVGAGI. The length of the CDR3 is 14 residues. CDR3 loop: CASSWTLQGQPQHF. The DNA for the CDR3 is TGTGCCAGCAGTTGGACCCTACAGGGGCAGCCCCAGCATTTT.

The rearrangement uses TRBV11-3 and TRBJ2-5; D not certain. The CDR3 is 14 residues long. Trimming removed 1 base from V and 1 base from J, with 7 bases in between. The germline gives CDR1 SGHNT, CDR2 YENEEA. CDR3 protein: CASSLGRSQETQYF. The CDR3 DNA reads as TGTGCCAGCAGCTTAGGACGGAGCCAAGAGACCCAGTACTTC.

This chain connects TRBV27 to TRBJ1-6, with D perhaps TRBD1 (6 bases). With 10 bases removed from V and 2 bases from J, the gap between germline ends came to 12 bases. CDR3 size: 14 residues. CDR1 and CDR2 (germline): MNHEY, SMNVEV (reference sequence). DNA for the CDR3: TGTGCCATCAGGGGCCAGGCCTATAATTCACCCCTCCACTTT. This codes for CAIRGQAYNSPLHF.

The gene calls are TRBV18 and TRBJ2-7; maybe TRBD2 (5 bases). Germline lookup yields CDR1 KGHSH and CDR2 LQKENI. This CDR3 contains 13 residues. V was shortened by 0 bases and J by 4 bases, with 7 bases between the two germline ends. The CDR3: CASSPPLEYEQYF. In DNA form, the CDR3 reads TGTGCCAGCTCACCACCACTAGAGTACGAGCAGTACTTC. The full variable domain, rest sourced from reference TRBV18 and TRBJ2-7, is NAGVMQNPRHLVRRRGQEARLRCSPMKGHSHVYWYRQLPEEGLKFMVYLQKENIIDESGMPKERFSAEFPKEGPSILRIQQVVRGDSAAYFCASSPPLEYEQYFGPGTRLTVT.

The gene calls are TRBV5-8 and TRBJ2-5; D possibly corresponds to TRBD1 (6 bases). This CDR3 is built from 13 residues. In germline, CDR1 is SGHTS, CDR2 YDEGEE. The V end lost 3 bases, the J end lost 5 bases, and 11 bases lay between the germline ends. For the CDR3, the DNA is TGTGCCAGCAGCTACAGGGTTTCCGAGACCCAGTACTTC. It yields the protein CASSYRVSETQYF.

The chain has TRBV19 and TRBJ2-1; perhaps TRBD1 as D (5 bases). Germline loops: CDR1 LNHDA, CDR2 SQIVND (reference sequence). The germline V and J ends were trimmed by 6 bases and 8 bases, with 20 bases remaining between them. This CDR3 comprises 15 residues. CDR3 sequence: CASSAPGWKYDEQFF. CDR3 nucleotides: TGTGCCAGTAGCGCTCCAGGGTGGAAGTACGATGAGCAGTTCTTC.

This chain uses TRBV28 with TRBJ2-2; the match to TRBD2 covers 9 bases. From germline, CDR1 is MDHEN and CDR2 SYDVKM. Germline trimming cut 7 bases from V and 3 bases from J; bases unmatched to any gene: 6. CDR3 length: 15 amino acids. The DNA of the CDR3 is TGTGCCAGCACCCAACTAGCGGGTGACACCGGGGAGCTGTTTTTT. Its translation: CASTQLAGDTGELFF.

This sequence joins TRBV19 and TRBJ1-4; TRBD1 might be the D (5 bases). Germline assignment: CDR1 LNHDA and CDR2 SQIVND (reference sequence). V lost 7 bases and J lost 2, with 17 bases in between. CDR3 length equals 16 residues. Here the CDR3 reads CASTLDTIHTNEKLFF. The CDR3, as DNA: TGTGCCAGTACCTTGGACACAATCCACACTAATGAAAAACTGTTTTTT.

The rearrangement links TRBV12-3 or TRBV12-4 to TRBJ1-1; D ambiguous. The CDR3 runs 13 residues. Between the trimmed V and J ends, which lost 11 bases and 1 base, there was a span of 14 bases. CDR3 region: CAGSLGPNTEAFF. The CDR3 DNA is TGTGCCGGTTCTCTGGGCCCGAACACTGAAGCTTTCTTT.